Shown below are 30 T cell receptor beta chains from a single sample sequenced in a study of T cells in Graves' hyperthyroidism and ophthalmopathy. RNA transcripts yielded amplified TCR beta CDR3 regions. HTBI primers drove first-round RT-PCR of the TCR CDR3. TCRdb passed the multiplex PCR reads through MiXCR, listing each CDR3 protein once. The data hold about 560,000 distinct CDR3 sequences, with less than 15% observed a single time. Sample: blood. All receptors derive from a woman aged 35 to 49 with Graves' hyperthyroidism.

In this sample, this clonotype turned up many times. The rearrangement joins TRBV7-8 to TRBJ1-1, with 8 positions matching TRBD1. Germline trimming cut 1 base from V and 0 bases from J; bases unmatched to any gene: 1. This CDR3 comprises 15 residues. Germline V gives CDR1 SGHVS, CDR2 FQNEAQ. The CDR3 coding sequence is TGTGCCAGCAGCTTAGGACAGGGGCTGAACACTGAAGCTTTCTTT. It is translated as CASSLGQGLNTEAFF. Filled out from reference TRBV7-8 and TRBJ1-1, the complete variable domain reads GAGVSQSPRYKVAKRGQDVALRCDPISGHVSLFWYQQALGQGPEFLTYFQNEAQLDKSGLPSDRFFAERPEGSVSTLKIQRTQQEDSAVYLCASSLGQGLNTEAFFGQGTRLTVV.

This clonotype showed up just a few times. The chain joins TRBV5-1 to TRBJ2-1; 7 positions agree with TRBD2. After removal of 5 bases from V and 9 bases from J, the junction contained 11 bases not matched to a gene. This CDR3 spans 14 amino acids. CDR1 and CDR2 (germline): SGHRS, YFSETQ. The CDR3 DNA reads as TGCGCCAGCAGTCAGCGGGGAGGTAGTACTGAGCAGTTCTTC. Translating it yields CASSQRGGSTEQFF.

This sequence joins TRBV6-5 and TRBJ1-1, with D unclear. The germline CDR1 and CDR2 sequences are MNHEY and SVGAGI. This CDR3 is 13 amino acids long. Trimming removed 0 bases from V and 8 bases from J, with 10 bases in between. The CDR3 is CASSYSDGKEAFF. CDR3 in DNA: TGTGCCAGCAGTTACTCCGACGGGAAAGAAGCTTTCTTT.

This clonotype was seen ten or more times. The gene calls are TRBV3-1 and TRBJ2-3; TRBD2 matches 12 bases. This CDR3 is 17 amino acids long. Trimming took 4 bases from V and 1 from J; bases not matched to a gene: 6. The germline V gene has CDR1 LGHDT and CDR2 YNNKEL (reference sequence). The CDR3: CASSRLAGDTGTDTQYF. As DNA, the CDR3 is TGTGCCAGCAGCCGACTAGCGGGAGATACCGGCACAGATACGCAGTATTTT.

The V gene is TRBV27, the J gene TRBJ1-3; D gene uncertain. Germline CDR1 reads MNHEY; CDR2 reads SMNVEV (reference sequence). Trimming removed 7 bases from V and 0 bases from J, with 13 bases in between. The CDR3 extends over 15 amino acids. As DNA, the CDR3 is TGTGCCAGCACCCTCCATGTTGGCTCTGGAAACACCATATATTTT. Translating it yields CASTLHVGSGNTIYF.

This clonotype was observed a few times. The rearrangement links TRBV20-1 to TRBJ2-3; D gene unclear. V dropped 5 bases and J dropped 0 bases, with 12 bases sitting between them. Germline CDR1 DFQATT, CDR2 SNEGSKA (reference sequence). The CDR3 covers 14 residues. In DNA form, the CDR3 reads TGCAGTGCTCCAGACTCGTTGAGCACAGATACGCAGTATTTT. Translated: CSAPDSLSTDTQYF.

This clonotype was seen more than once but under ten times. This sequence joins TRBV12-3 or TRBV12-4 and TRBJ1-2, with TRBD1 as a possible D gene (6 bases). This CDR3 has 15 amino acids. V was cut by 4 bases and J by 10 bases, with 22 bases left in between. The CDR3 nucleotides are TGTGCCAGCAGTTCCGCGGGGGCGGAGGTGATAGTCTACACCTTC. Translating it yields CASSSAGAEVIVYTF.

The sample holds many counts of this clonotype. J is TRBJ2-1 and V is TRBV28, with 12 bases identical to TRBD2. This CDR3 is 16 amino acids long. Germline CDR1 reads MDHEN; CDR2 reads SYDVKM. The V and J ends lost 6 bases and 4 bases, in that order; junction bases with no gene match: 7. As DNA, the CDR3 is TGTGCCAGCAGGACTAGCGGGAGTTACAGGTACAATGAGCAGTTCTTC. Translated: CASRTSGSYRYNEQFF.

This clonotype was counted many times. The rearrangement links TRBV12-3 or TRBV12-4 to TRBJ2-3; TRBD2 matches at 9 bases. After removal of 5 bases from V and 0 bases from J, the junction contained 3 bases not matched to a gene. The CDR3 runs to 15 residues. In DNA, the CDR3 is TGTGCCAGCAGTGCGACTAGCGGTAGCACAGATACGCAGTATTTT. This codes for CASSATSGSTDTQYF.

This clonotype showed up many times. The V gene is TRBV3-1, the J gene TRBJ2-7, with 7 nucleotides matching TRBD1. This CDR3 is 14 amino acids long. Germline V gives CDR1 LGHDT, CDR2 YNNKEL (reference sequence). V was pared by 1 base and J by 0 bases, with 0 bases of the junction left unmatched. Here the CDR3 DNA reads TGTGCCAGCAGCCAAGGGGACAGCTCCTACGAGCAGTACTTC. Protein: CASSQGDSSYEQYF.

This clonotype occurred many times. The chain combines TRBV5-1 with TRBJ2-3, with 9 bases matching TRBD2. The CDR3 length is 17 residues. V trimming: 0 bases; J trimming: 3 bases; junction bases outside the gene matches: 8. Germline V gives CDR1 SGHRS, CDR2 YFSETQ. The CDR3 here is CASSLDPASGVTDTQYF. The CDR3 coding sequence is TGCGCCAGCAGCTTGGACCCGGCTAGCGGGGTAACAGATACGCAGTATTTT.

V and J are TRBV29-1 and TRBJ2-1; a weak D match, TRBD2 (6 bases). The germline V gene has CDR1 SQVTM and CDR2 ANQGSEA. The CDR3 has 12 amino acids. The chain's CDR3 is CACEAGGNEQFF. In DNA form, the CDR3 reads TGCGCTTGTGAGGCCGGGGGCAATGAGCAGTTCTTC.

This clonotype was detected only a few times. V and J are TRBV7-9 and TRBJ2-1; D uncertain. Germline CDR1 SEHNR, CDR2 FQNEAQ (reference sequence). The CDR3 has 13 amino acids. The V end was cut by 5 bases, the J end by 10 bases, with 15 bases between. The CDR3 loop is CASSLGLGSEQFF. The CDR3 nucleotides are TGTGCCAGCAGCCTAGGCCTGGGCAGCGAGCAGTTCTTC.

This sequence joins TRBV6-5 and TRBJ1-6, with 9 bases matching TRBD1. The CDR3 covers 19 residues. Germline V gene lookup returns CDR1 MNHEY and CDR2 SVGAGI. V lost 2 bases, J lost 0 bases, and 8 bases stayed unmatched. The CDR3 sequence: CASSYDGTGPSSYNSPLHF. The CDR3 DNA is TGTGCCAGCAGTTACGACGGGACAGGGCCAAGCTCCTATAATTCACCCCTCCACTTT.

The table lists this clonotype with a few counts. This chain links TRBV30 with TRBJ1-6; D may be TRBD1 (6 bases). Germline CDR1 is GTSNPN and CDR2 is SVGIG (reference sequence). The CDR3 has 15 amino acids. Trimming left V 1 base short and J 13 bases short, with 20 bases between. For the CDR3, the DNA is TGTGCCTGGAGTGAATCAGTTAGTGGCACAGGGCCCCTCCACTTT. This gives the protein CAWSESVSGTGPLHF.

The CDR3, as DNA: TGTGCCAGCGCATACGGGACATACCAAGAGACCCAGTACTTC. Protein: CASAYGTYQETQYF. The chain couples TRBV18 to TRBJ2-5, with D maybe TRBD1 (6 bases). The CDR3 has 14 residues. The V gene lost 8 bases and the J gene lost 0 bases, with 13 bases spanning the gap. CDR1 is KGHSH and CDR2 is LQKENI in the germline V gene.

Ten or more counts support this clonotype. The chain employs TRBV12-3 or TRBV12-4 and TRBJ2-1, with D perhaps matching TRBD1 (6 bases). The CDR3 sequence is 15 residues long. The V gene lost 6 bases and the J gene lost 4 bases, with 16 bases spanning the gap. DNA of the CDR3: TGTGCCAGCAGAATCGCCGGGACATATTACAATGAGCAGTTCTTC. Translating gives CASRIAGTYYNEQFF.

In this sample, this clonotype turned up a few times. The chain employs TRBV15 and TRBJ1-5; no definite D call. The CDR3 spans 14 residues. CDR1 is LNHNV, CDR2 YYDKDF, per germline (reference sequence). V shed 5 bases and J shed 6 bases, with 14 bases lying between them. Here the CDR3 reads CATSGRGEGQPQHF. DNA of the CDR3: TGTGCCACCAGCGGCCGGGGAGAGGGTCAGCCCCAGCATTTT. The full variable domain, with the rest looked up from reference TRBV15 and TRBJ1-5, is DAMVIQNPRYQVTQFGKPVTLSCSQTLNHNVMYWYQQKSSQAPKLLFHYYDKDFNNEADTPDNFQSRRPNTSFCFLDIRSPGLGDTAMYLCATSGRGEGQPQHFGDGTRLSIL.

This clonotype showed up many times. V is TRBV12-3 or TRBV12-4 and J is TRBJ1-5, with 7 nucleotides matching TRBD1. The J segment lost 7 bases and the V segment lost 5 bases, leaving 8 bases of the junction unmatched. The CDR3 covers 14 residues. The CDR3 nucleotides read TGTGCCAGCAGTCAGTTAGGGGGCGACCAGCCCCAGCATTTT. Translation gives CASSQLGGDQPQHF.

J is TRBJ2-1 and V is TRBV25-1, with D possibly matching TRBD2 (6 bases). Germline V CDR1 and CDR2: MGHDK, SYGVNS. V lost 3 bases, J lost 9 bases, and 18 bases lay in between. The CDR3 has 15 amino acids. CDR3 sequence reads: CASSDPSRETREQFF. The CDR3 nucleotides read TGTGCCAGCAGTGATCCCTCTCGGGAGACCCGTGAGCAGTTCTTC.

This clonotype was counted many times. This chain links TRBV15 with TRBJ1-1; TRBD1 is a possible D gene (6 bases). The V and J ends lost 0 bases and 4 bases respectively, with 15 bases between them. This CDR3 has 16 residues. CDR1 and CDR2 (germline): LNHNV, YYDKDF (reference sequence). The CDR3: CATSRDSGQMGTEAFF. CDR3 DNA sequence: TGTGCCACCAGCAGAGATTCCGGACAGATGGGCACTGAAGCTTTCTTT.

This chain connects TRBV6-1 to TRBJ1-4; TRBD1 agrees at 10 bases. Losses at the gene ends were 5 bases for V and 7 bases for J; bases not matched to a gene: 7. The length of the CDR3 is 15 residues. Germline V gives CDR1 MNHNS, CDR2 SASEGT. Written as DNA, the CDR3 is TGTGCCAGCAGTCCGCCGGACAGGGGGAGTGAAAAACTGTTTTTT. This sequence encodes CASSPPDRGSEKLFF.

This clonotype was picked up many times. This chain connects TRBV5-1 to TRBJ2-3; 8 positions match TRBD2. V was pared by 4 bases and J by 1 base, with 5 bases of the junction left unmatched. Germline-derived CDR1 and CDR2 are SGHRS and YFSETQ. CDR3 length: 15 amino acids. As DNA, the CDR3 is TGCGCCAGCAGCCCGGGGGGGCTAGGCACAGATACGCAGTATTTT. As protein: CASSPGGLGTDTQYF. Full variable domain (outside the CDR3, taken from reference TRBV5-1 and TRBJ2-3): KAGVTQTPRYLIKTRGQQVTLSCSPISGHRSVSWYQQTPGQGLQFLFEYFSETQRNKGNFPGRFSGRQFSNSRSEMNVSTLELGDSALYLCASSPGGLGTDTQYFGPGTRLTVL.

This chain links TRBV29-1 with TRBJ2-7; TRBD1 matches at 8 bases. The V gene end was trimmed by 5 bases and the J gene end by 7 bases; junction bases not matched to a gene: 13. The CDR3 length is 14 residues. CDR1 SQVTM and CDR2 ANQGSEA come from the germline V gene. CDR3 sequence: CSVTVGTGHLEQYF. CDR3 bases: TGCAGCGTTACCGTCGGGACAGGACACTTGGAGCAGTACTTC.

V gene TRBV10-2 combines with J gene TRBJ1-1; D possibly corresponds to TRBD1 (5 bases). V was shortened by 6 bases and J by 5 bases, with 13 bases between the two germline ends. The CDR3 totals 13 residues. CDR1 WSHSY and CDR2 SAAADI come from the germline V gene. In nucleotides, the CDR3 is TGCGCCAGCAGAGGGGCGCCGGGGACTGAAGCTTTCTTT. Translating gives CASRGAPGTEAFF.

The gene calls are TRBV6-1 and TRBJ1-5; TRBD1 aligns across 9 bases. CDR1 is MNHNS and CDR2 is SASEGT in the germline V gene. With V trimmed by 4 bases and J by 7 bases, 17 bases remained unmatched. The CDR3 covers 18 residues. CDR3 protein: CASSAPLLGTGFEQPQHF. The CDR3 region has the DNA TGTGCCAGCAGTGCCCCCCTTCTTGGGACAGGGTTCGAACAGCCCCAGCATTTT.

This clonotype was seen once. The gene calls are TRBV20-1 and TRBJ1-1, with D perhaps TRBD1 (6 bases). V lost 3 bases to trimming and J lost 12 bases, with 11 bases between them. Germline lookup yields CDR1 DFQATT and CDR2 SNEGSKA (reference sequence). This CDR3 region has 10 residues. CDR3 in DNA: TGCAGTGCTAGCGACAGGTGGACTTTCTTT. As protein: CSASDRWTFF.

This clonotype came up a few times. The V gene is TRBV11-2, the J gene TRBJ2-2; tentatively, D is TRBD2 (6 bases). V was cut by 4 bases and J by 0 bases, with 12 bases left in between. Looked up from germline, CDR1 is SGHAT and CDR2 is FQNNGV. The CDR3 extends over 16 amino acids. This chain's CDR3 is CASSSRAGTNTGELFF. The CDR3 DNA follows: TGTGCCAGCAGCTCCCGAGCGGGTACGAACACCGGGGAGCTGTTTTTT.

This clonotype was recorded a few times. V usage is TRBV14 and J usage is TRBJ1-2, with 8 bases lining up with TRBD1. This CDR3 comprises 16 residues. The germline CDR1 and CDR2 sequences are SGHDN and FVKESK. Unmatched junction bases numbered 9, after V lost 4 bases and J lost 2 bases. Written as DNA, the CDR3 is TGTGCCAGCAGCCCCCGAAAGGGACAGGAGAACTATGGCTACACCTTC. It specifies CASSPRKGQENYGYTF.

This clonotype was counted many times. The rearrangement links TRBV30 to TRBJ2-5; maybe TRBD2 (5 bases). Trimming left V 1 base short and J 1 base short, with 10 bases between. In germline, CDR1 is GTSNPN, CDR2 SVGIG (reference sequence). The CDR3 sequence is 14 residues long. The chain's CDR3 is CAWSATGIQETQYF. CDR3 coding DNA: TGTGCCTGGAGTGCAACGGGAATCCAAGAGACCCAGTACTTC.